These 18 T cell receptor beta chains were sequenced from one sample in a study of early T cells in non-severe SARS-CoV-2 infection. A single record per CDR3 protein comes from TCRdb applying MiXCR to the 5' RACE reads. Altogether tens of thousands of distinct CDR3 sequences are present, around 12% being singletons, with the ten largest covering about 4.5%. The sequenced sample consisted of whole blood. These receptors all come from an adult who was a healthcare worker with PCR-confirmed SARS-CoV-2 infection or an uninfected control (not recorded which).

There are many counts of this clonotype. V and J are TRBV12-5 and TRBJ1-2, with D uncertain. Germline-derived CDR1 and CDR2 are LGHNT and FRNRAP. Trimming shortened V by 2 bases and J by 1 base, and 5 bases separated the two germline ends. This CDR3 is built from 13 residues. CDR3: CASGLTLNYGYTF. The CDR3 nucleotides are TGTGCTAGTGGTTTGACGCTTAACTATGGCTACACCTTC.

On this clonotype: Germline is not matched at one junction end, which may reflect a read error. The rearrangement uses TRBV7-7 and TRBJ2-5; the match to TRBD1 covers 7 bases. Germline V lookup: CDR1 SSHAT, CDR2 FNYEAQ (reference sequence). The CDR3 has 16 residues. The CDR3 reads CASSLSLWTGEETQYF. CDR3 nucleotide sequence: TGTGCTAGCAGCCTAAGTCTTTGGACAGGCGAAGAGACCCAGTACTTC.

In its sample, this clonotype was seen many times. This chain joins TRBV7-9 and TRBJ1-6; D is perhaps TRBD1 (6 bases). V was cut by 6 bases and J by 6 bases, with 15 bases left in between. Germline loops: CDR1 SEHNR, CDR2 FQNEAQ (reference sequence). The CDR3 runs to 15 residues. CDR3 DNA: TGTGCCAGCAGAACCGCCGGACAGCTTAATTCACCCCTCCACTTT. This encodes CASRTAGQLNSPLHF. Using reference TRBV7-9 and TRBJ1-6 for the parts outside the CDR3, the full variable domain is DTGVSQNPRHKITKRGQNVTFRCDPISEHNRLYWYRQTLGQGPEFLTYFQNEAQLEKSRLLSDRFSAERPKGSFSTLEIQRTEQGDSAMYLCASRTAGQLNSPLHFGNGTRLTVT.

V and J are TRBV5-1 and TRBJ2-3; unclear D gene. This CDR3 region has 12 residues. Trimming took off 4 bases at V and 6 bases at J, with 9 bases between the two ends. Per germline, CDR1 SGHRS and CDR2 YFSETQ. In nucleotides, the CDR3 is TGCGCCAGCAGCCCTACTCGGGATACGCAGTATTTT. Its translation: CASSPTRDTQYF.

This clonotype was seen only a few times. This chain links TRBV9 with TRBJ2-3; TRBD2 matches at 13 bases. Per the germline V gene, CDR1 is SGDLS and CDR2 is YYNGEE. V lost 2 bases, J lost 2 bases, and 5 bases stayed unmatched. The CDR3 spans 17 residues. In DNA form, the CDR3 reads TGTGCCAGCAGCGTCCGGACTAGCGGGGGCCCCACAGATACGCAGTATTTT. It yields the protein CASSVRTSGGPTDTQYF.

In this sample, this clonotype turned up a few times. The rearrangement uses TRBV5-1 and TRBJ2-5, with TRBD1 identical over 7 bases. CDR3 length equals 16 residues. Unmatched junction bases numbered 9, after V lost 4 bases and J lost 0 bases. Germline CDR1 SGHRS, CDR2 YFSETQ. CDR3 nucleotides: TGCGCCAGCAGCGCGCCCCGACAGGGTCACCAAGAGACCCAGTACTTC. The encoded protein is CASSAPRQGHQETQYF.

This clonotype occurred many times. V usage is TRBV7-2 and J usage is TRBJ1-5; D is undetermined. In germline, CDR1 is SGHTA, CDR2 FQGNSA. Trimming removed 3 bases at V and 2 bases at J, with 8 bases between. The CDR3 is 14 amino acids. The CDR3 DNA is TGTGCCAGCAGCTTCTCGGACGGCAATCAGCCCCAGCATTTT. Its protein product is CASSFSDGNQPQHF.

This clonotype was detected many times. J is TRBJ2-7 and V is TRBV4-1; D remains unclear. CDR1 is MGHRA and CDR2 is YSYEKL in the germline V gene. Trimming stripped 1 base from V and 2 bases from J, with 12 bases between. The CDR3 totals 15 residues. The CDR3 spells CASSQVPTATYEQYF. The CDR3 nucleotides read TGCGCCAGCAGCCAAGTACCGACGGCAACCTACGAGCAGTACTTC.

Ten or more counts support this clonotype. The chain combines TRBV7-2 with TRBJ2-7; 9 bases are a match to TRBD1. Losses at the gene ends were 4 bases for V and 0 bases for J; bases not matched to a gene: 10. Germline CDR1 is SGHTA and CDR2 is FQGNSA. This CDR3 is built from 17 residues. CDR3 nucleotide sequence: TGTGCCAGCAGCTCGAGGAGAAACAGGGGGCTCTCCTACGAGCAGTACTTC. It translates to CASSSRRNRGLSYEQYF.

The V gene is TRBV7-8, the J gene TRBJ1-1; 7 bases fit TRBD1. This CDR3 spans 15 amino acids. The V gene end was trimmed by 3 bases and the J gene end by 2 bases; junction bases not matched to a gene: 6. Per the germline V gene, CDR1 is SGHVS and CDR2 is FQNEAQ. The CDR3 DNA follows: TGTGCCAGCAGCTTCCGGGACAGAGTTAACACTGAAGCTTTCTTT. Residues: CASSFRDRVNTEAFF.

By frequency in the sample, this clonotype is large. V is TRBV27 and J is TRBJ2-2, with D uncertain. The V end lost 0 bases, the J end lost 0 bases, and 5 bases lay between the germline ends. From germline, CDR1 is MNHEY and CDR2 SMNVEV (reference sequence). The CDR3 has 15 amino acids. CDR3 bases: TGTGCCAGCAGTTTATCATTCTCGAACACCGGGGAGCTGTTTTTT. Its protein is CASSLSFSNTGELFF.

The rearrangement uses TRBV18 and TRBJ1-5; TRBD1 might be the D (6 bases). This CDR3 has 14 amino acids. Germline V gives CDR1 KGHSH, CDR2 LQKENI. Between the trimmed V and J ends, which lost 0 bases and 4 bases, there was a span of 7 bases. The CDR3 DNA reads TGTGCCAGCTCACCACCGCAGGGGAATCAGCCCCAGCATTTT. Its protein product is CASSPPQGNQPQHF.

The table lists this clonotype with a few counts. This chain uses TRBV7-3 with TRBJ2-3, with TRBD2 matching 10 bases. Trimming at V came to 4 bases and at J to 1 base, leaving 2 bases not matched to a gene. CDR3 size: 15 residues. From germline, CDR1 is SGHTA and CDR2 FQGTGA. The CDR3 loop reads CASSSLAGGTDTQYF. The CDR3, as DNA: TGTGCCAGCAGCTCCCTAGCGGGGGGCACAGATACGCAGTATTTT.

The rearrangement links TRBV7-9 to TRBJ1-2; no clear D gene. The V end lost 2 bases, the J end lost 8 bases, and 9 bases lay between the germline ends. This CDR3 has 12 residues. Germline-derived CDR1 and CDR2 are SEHNR and FQNEAQ (reference sequence). The DNA for the CDR3 is TGTGCCAGCAGCTTACTGGGCGGCGGCTACACCTTC. Translating it yields CASSLLGGGYTF. Variable domain in full (rest from reference TRBV7-9 and TRBJ1-2): DTGVSQNPRHKITKRGQNVTFRCDPISEHNRLYWYRQTLGQGPEFLTYFQNEAQLEKSRLLSDRFSAERPKGSFSTLEIQRTEQGDSAMYLCASSLLGGGYTFGSGTRLTVV.

This clonotype was detected many times. The CDR3 reads CSARDSPARRHLSSYEQYF. DNA of the CDR3: TGCAGTGCTAGAGACTCACCCGCCCGCAGGCACCTAAGCTCCTACGAGCAGTACTTC. This chain links TRBV20-1 with TRBJ2-7, with D unclear. The CDR3 sequence is 19 residues long. CDR1 is DFQATT and CDR2 is SNEGSKA in the germline V gene (reference sequence). Trimming removed 0 bases at V and 0 bases at J, with 24 bases between.

This clonotype has a count of ten or more. The CDR3 sequence is CASSQDGGTGGYEQFF. The CDR3 DNA reads as TGCGCCAGCAGCCAAGATGGAGGGACAGGGGGATATGAGCAGTTCTTC. V usage is TRBV4-1 and J usage is TRBJ2-1, with 11 bases aligning to TRBD1. CDR1 is MGHRA and CDR2 is YSYEKL in the germline V gene. V shed 0 bases, J shed 8 bases, and the junction held 6 bases outside the gene matches. This CDR3 has 16 amino acids.

The table lists this clonotype with many counts. The V call is TRBV20-1, the J call TRBJ2-1, with TRBD2 matching over 11 bases. The CDR3 is 14 residues long. The V segment lost 5 bases and the J segment 4 bases; nucleotides outside the gene matches: 4. Looked up from germline, CDR1 is DFQATT and CDR2 is SNEGSKA (reference sequence). The CDR3 reads CSASGTSGYNEQFF. The CDR3 nucleotides read TGCAGTGCTTCCGGGACTAGCGGATACAATGAGCAGTTCTTC.

The chain carries TRBV10-2 and TRBJ2-3; 7 nucleotides agree with TRBD2. V lost 6 bases to trimming and J lost 3 bases; unmatched junction nucleotides: 6. CDR1 and CDR2 from the germline V gene are WSHSY and SAAADI. The CDR3 spans 14 residues. The CDR3 loop is CASRDGGTTDTQYF. CDR3 DNA sequence: TGCGCCAGCAGGGACGGGGGGACTACAGATACGCAGTATTTT.